The sequence of this TCR beta chain was determined in a study of cytomegalovirus exposure and HLA in healthy donors. Researchers ran the PCR with 60 Vbeta and 13 Jbeta primers. Profiling relied on immunoSEQ multiplex PCR, and the TCRdb table lists in-frame clones only, not all of them. The table records roughly 180,000 clones, 80% to 90% of them present only once. V shed 1 base, J shed 8 bases, and the junction held 10 bases outside the gene matches. The CDR3 is 17 residues long. Germline V gene sequence: CDR1 SEHNR, CDR2 FQNEAQ (reference sequence). Sequencing input: PBMCs. The origin of this receptor is a woman aged 18-29 years in good health and CMV-seronegative. The V call is TRBV7-9, the J call TRBJ2-1; 11 bases map to TRBD2. In DNA, the CDR3 is TGTGCCAGCAGCTTAGGGCGGGGACTAGCGGTACTCGATGAGCAGTTCTTC. It yields the protein CASSLGRGLAVLDEQFF. The whole variable domain, remainder taken from reference TRBV7-9 and TRBJ2-1, is DTGVSQNPRHKITKRGQNVTFRCDPISEHNRLYWYRQTLGQGPEFLTYFQNEAQLEKSRLLSDRFSAERPKGSFSTLEIQRTEQGDSAMYLCASSLGRGLAVLDEQFFGPGTRLTVL.